The sequence of this T cell receptor beta chain was determined in a study of T cell repertoires in cytomegalovirus infection. From the reads, TCRdb called clonotypes with MiXCR, one entry per CDR3 protein. This sample carries hundreds of thousands of distinct CDR3 sequences, approximately 8.9% of them seen once, and the ten largest clones take around 2.5%. Germline loops: CDR1 MNHNS, CDR2 SASEGT. The ends lost 7 bases at V and 8 bases at J; junction bases unmatched: 13. The CDR3 loop spans 15 amino acids. The sample was PBMCs. The receptor was isolated from a human donor in good health (CMV status not recorded). Some clones in this sample may be carry-over from other donors' samples. The chain is built from TRBV6-1 and TRBJ1-2; TRBD1 agrees at 10 bases. CDR3: CASMRKYGTGVGYTF. CDR3 DNA: TGTGCCAGCATGCGGAAATATGGGACAGGGGTCGGCTACACCTTC.